This record looks at one TCR beta chain sequence and its context. The sample belongs to a study of blood T cell repertoires in COVID-19. V lost 3 bases, J lost 0 bases, and 5 bases stayed unmatched. Germline V CDR1 and CDR2: SGDLS, YYNGEE. The CDR3 contains 15 residues. Sequencing was performed with immunoSEQ multiplex PCR; in TCRdb, only in-frame clones are kept and a portion is missing. The table has around 250,000 clones, around 93% seen once. The receptor was derived from a human donor in a cohort exposed to, infected with or recovered from COVID-19 (not recorded which). The donor label of this sample is uncertain. The J gene is TRBJ1-1, the V gene TRBV9, with 7 nucleotides matching TRBD1. Specimen: PBMCs or T cells enriched from blood (not recorded which). CDR3 protein: CASSDDREVNTEAFF. CDR3 bases: TGTGCCAGCAGCGATGACAGGGAGGTGAACACTGAAGCTTTCTTT.